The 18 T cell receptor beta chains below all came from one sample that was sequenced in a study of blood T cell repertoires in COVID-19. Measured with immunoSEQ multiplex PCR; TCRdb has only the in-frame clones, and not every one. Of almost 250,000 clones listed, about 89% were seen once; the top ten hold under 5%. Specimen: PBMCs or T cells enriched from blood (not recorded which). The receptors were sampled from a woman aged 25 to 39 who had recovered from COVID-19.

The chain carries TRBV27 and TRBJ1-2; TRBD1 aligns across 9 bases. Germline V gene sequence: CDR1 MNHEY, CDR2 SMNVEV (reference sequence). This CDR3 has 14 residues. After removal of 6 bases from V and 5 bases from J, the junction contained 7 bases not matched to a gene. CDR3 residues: CASSRDRVMYGYTF. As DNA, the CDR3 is TGTGCCAGCAGCCGGGACAGGGTTATGTATGGCTACACCTTC.

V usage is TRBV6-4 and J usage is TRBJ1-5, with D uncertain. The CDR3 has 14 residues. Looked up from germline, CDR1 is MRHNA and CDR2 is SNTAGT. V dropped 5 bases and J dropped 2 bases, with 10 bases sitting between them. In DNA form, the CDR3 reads TGTGCCAGCAGTCGTGAGGTCGGCAATCAGCCCCAGCATTTT. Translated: CASSREVGNQPQHF.

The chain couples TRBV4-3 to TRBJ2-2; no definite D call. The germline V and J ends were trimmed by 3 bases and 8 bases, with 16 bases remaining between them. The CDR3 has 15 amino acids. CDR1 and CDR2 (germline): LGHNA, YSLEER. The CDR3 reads CASSQGLIVTGELFF. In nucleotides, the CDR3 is TGCGCCAGCAGCCAGGGCCTGATAGTCACTGGGGAGCTGTTTTTT.

The CDR3 DNA sequence: TGTGCCAGCAGTGGACAGGGAAGGGCTGTTGGCTATGGCTACACCTTC. It codes for CASSGQGRAVGYGYTF. The chain carries TRBV27 and TRBJ1-2, with 8 positions matching TRBD1. The CDR3 runs to 16 residues. Germline CDR1 MNHEY, CDR2 SMNVEV (reference sequence). V was pared by 5 bases and J by 4 bases, with 12 bases of the junction left unmatched.

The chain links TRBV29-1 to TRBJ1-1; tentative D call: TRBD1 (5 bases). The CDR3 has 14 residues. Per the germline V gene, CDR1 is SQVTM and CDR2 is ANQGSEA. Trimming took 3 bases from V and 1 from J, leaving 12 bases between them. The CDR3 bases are TGCAGCGTTGACACGGCAGGGCAGAACACTGAAGCTTTCTTT. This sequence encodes CSVDTAGQNTEAFF. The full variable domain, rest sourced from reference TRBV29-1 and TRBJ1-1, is SAVISQKPSRDICQRGTSLTIQCQVDSQVTMMFWYRQQPGQSLTLIATANQGSEATYESGFVIDKFPISRPNLTFSTLTVSNMSPEDSSIYLCSVDTAGQNTEAFFGQGTRLTVV.

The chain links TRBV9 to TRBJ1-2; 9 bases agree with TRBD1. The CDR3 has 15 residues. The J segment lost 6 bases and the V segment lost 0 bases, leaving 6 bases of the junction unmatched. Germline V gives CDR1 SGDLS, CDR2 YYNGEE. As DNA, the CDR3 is TGTGCCAGCAGCGTAGATGGACAGGGGAGAAATGGCTACACCTTC. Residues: CASSVDGQGRNGYTF.

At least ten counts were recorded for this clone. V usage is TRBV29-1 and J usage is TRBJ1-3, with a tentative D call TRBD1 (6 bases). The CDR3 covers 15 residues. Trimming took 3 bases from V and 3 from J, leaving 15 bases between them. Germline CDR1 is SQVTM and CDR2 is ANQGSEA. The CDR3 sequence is CSVDPGGGGGNTIYF. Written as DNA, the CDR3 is TGCAGCGTTGACCCCGGGGGGGGCGGTGGAAACACCATATATTTT.

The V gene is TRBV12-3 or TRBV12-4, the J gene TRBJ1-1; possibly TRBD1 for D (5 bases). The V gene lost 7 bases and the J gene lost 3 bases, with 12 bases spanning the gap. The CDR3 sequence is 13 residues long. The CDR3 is CASKARADTEAFF. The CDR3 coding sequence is TGTGCCAGCAAGGCCAGGGCGGACACTGAAGCTTTCTTT.

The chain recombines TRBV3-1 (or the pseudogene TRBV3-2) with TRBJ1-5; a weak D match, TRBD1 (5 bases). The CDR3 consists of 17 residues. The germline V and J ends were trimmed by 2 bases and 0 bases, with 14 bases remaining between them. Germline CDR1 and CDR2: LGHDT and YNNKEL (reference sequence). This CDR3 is CASSQHLIGVSNQPQHF. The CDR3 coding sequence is TGTGCCAGCAGCCAACATCTTATAGGGGTTAGCAATCAGCCCCAGCATTTT.

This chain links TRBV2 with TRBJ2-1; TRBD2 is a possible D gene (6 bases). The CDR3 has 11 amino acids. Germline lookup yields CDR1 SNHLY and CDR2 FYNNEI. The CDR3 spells CVGGPYNEQFF. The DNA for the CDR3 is TGTGTGGGGGGACCCTACAATGAGCAGTTCTTC.

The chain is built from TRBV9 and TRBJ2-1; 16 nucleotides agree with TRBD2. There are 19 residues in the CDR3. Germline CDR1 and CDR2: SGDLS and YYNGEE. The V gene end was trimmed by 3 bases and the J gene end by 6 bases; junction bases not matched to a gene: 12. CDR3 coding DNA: TGTGCCAGCAGCGCTCCGGGACTAGCGGGAGGGGGGTCGGTCAATGAGCAGTTCTTC. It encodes CASSAPGLAGGGSVNEQFF.

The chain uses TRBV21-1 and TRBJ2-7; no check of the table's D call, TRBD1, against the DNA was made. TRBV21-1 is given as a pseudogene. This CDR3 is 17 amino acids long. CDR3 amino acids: CASSKRQVNREEYEQYF. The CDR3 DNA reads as TGTGCCAGCAGCAAAAGGCAAGTTAACAGGGAAGAGTACGAGCAGTACTTC.

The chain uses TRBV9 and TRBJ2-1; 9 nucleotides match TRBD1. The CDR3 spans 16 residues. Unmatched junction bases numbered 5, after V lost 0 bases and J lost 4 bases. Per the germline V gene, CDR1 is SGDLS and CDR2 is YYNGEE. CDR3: CASSVVGGQGYNEQFF. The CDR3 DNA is TGTGCCAGCAGCGTAGTAGGAGGACAGGGGTACAATGAGCAGTTCTTC.

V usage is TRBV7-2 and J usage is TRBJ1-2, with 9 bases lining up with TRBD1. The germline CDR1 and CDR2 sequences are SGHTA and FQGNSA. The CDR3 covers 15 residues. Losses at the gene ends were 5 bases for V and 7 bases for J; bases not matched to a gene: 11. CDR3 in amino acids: CASSVGPGQGFGYTF. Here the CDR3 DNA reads TGTGCCAGCAGCGTCGGACCGGGACAGGGATTTGGCTACACCTTC.

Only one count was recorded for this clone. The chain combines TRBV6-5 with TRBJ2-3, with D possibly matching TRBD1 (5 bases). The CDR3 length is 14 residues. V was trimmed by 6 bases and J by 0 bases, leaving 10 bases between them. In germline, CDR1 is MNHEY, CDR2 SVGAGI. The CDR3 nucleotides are TGTGCCAGCAGAAGGACATTAAGCACAGATACGCAGTATTTT. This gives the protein CASRRTLSTDTQYF.

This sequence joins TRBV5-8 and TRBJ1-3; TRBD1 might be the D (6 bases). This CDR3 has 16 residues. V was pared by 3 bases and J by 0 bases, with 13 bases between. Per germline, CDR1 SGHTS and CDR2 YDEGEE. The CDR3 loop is CASSSGHLASGNTIYF. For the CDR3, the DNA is TGTGCCAGCAGCTCGGGACACCTCGCCTCTGGAAACACCATATATTTT.

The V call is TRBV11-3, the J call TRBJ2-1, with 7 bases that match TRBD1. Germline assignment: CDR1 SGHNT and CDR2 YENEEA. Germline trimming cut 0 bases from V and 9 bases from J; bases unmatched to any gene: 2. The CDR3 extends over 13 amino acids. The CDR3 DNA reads TGTGCCAGCAGCTTAGATCGACAGGGTGAGCAGTTCTTC. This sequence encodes CASSLDRQGEQFF.

In nucleotides, the CDR3 is TGTGCCAGCAGCTCAGGACTAGCGGGTTCTTACGAGCAGTACTTC. This codes for CASSSGLAGSYEQYF. The V gene is TRBV7-9, the J gene TRBJ2-7; the match to TRBD2 covers 11 bases. Germline values: CDR1 SEHNR, CDR2 FQNEAQ (reference sequence). The CDR3 has 15 amino acids. J was trimmed by 4 bases and V by 4 bases; bases with no gene match: 6. Variable domain in full (rest from reference TRBV7-9 and TRBJ2-7): DTGVSQNPRHKITKRGQNVTFRCDPISEHNRLYWYRQTLGQGPEFLTYFQNEAQLEKSRLLSDRFSAERPKGSFSTLEIQRTEQGDSAMYLCASSSGLAGSYEQYFGPGTRLTVT.